These 20 T cell receptor beta chains came from one sample sequenced in a study of T cell clonality in common variable immunodeficiency. Study results and caveats: Common variable immunodeficiency TCR beta sequences reportedly had fewer deletions and N-nucleotide insertions.

The antigens these receptors bind are not known. Generated by immunoSEQ multiplex PCR, the TCRdb table keeps only in-frame clones and is missing some. Observed in the sample are around 3,600 clones, none of them singletons. Material for sequencing was peripheral blood mononuclear cells. The receptors derive from a human donor with common variable immunodeficiency.

This clone came up a few times. Read sequence stops 3 residues before the CDR3 end, and the germline J gene provides the missing end. The V gene is TRBV7-9, the J gene TRBJ2-1; 7 bases agree with TRBD2. Trimming at V came to 0 bases and at J to 2 bases, leaving 1 base not matched to a gene. The germline V gene encodes CDR1 SEHNR and CDR2 FQNEAQ (reference sequence). The CDR3 runs 15 residues. CDR3 residues: CASSLAGTTYNEQFF. The covered CDR3 bases are TGTGCCAGCAGCTTAGCCGGGACTACCTACAATGAG.

The sample holds a few counts of this clone. Read sequence stops 3 residues before the CDR3 end, and the germline J gene provides the missing end. This chain links TRBV7-2 with TRBJ1-5; weak D call: TRBD1 (5 bases). The germline CDR1 and CDR2 sequences are SGHTA and FQGNSA. The length of the CDR3 is 13 residues. V was shortened by 5 bases and J by 4 bases, with 9 bases between the two germline ends. CDR3 residues: CASSLRGNQPQHF. The sequenced part of the CDR3 DNA is TGTGCCAGCAGCCTGAGGGGAAATCAGCCC.

This clone was counted ten times or more. The read halts 3 residues ahead of the CDR3 end, with the missing end drawn from the germline J gene. The chain employs TRBV7-9 and TRBJ2-7; the match to TRBD1 covers 10 bases. Germline V CDR1 and CDR2: SEHNR, FQNEAQ (reference sequence). The trim removed 3 bases at V and 5 bases at J, leaving 4 bases unmatched. This CDR3 is built from 14 residues. CDR3 bases read: TGTGCCAGCAGCTTGACAGGGGGCCGCAACGAG. It specifies CASSLTGGRNE. The whole CDR3 reads CASSLTGGRNEQYF.

This clone was seen a handful of times. From the germline J gene comes the end of the CDR3, since the read stops 3 residues before it. V is TRBV5-6 and J is TRBJ1-2; TRBD1 is a possible D gene (6 bases). CDR1 and CDR2 from the germline V gene are SGHDT and YYEEEE. With 4 bases removed from V and 4 bases from J, the gap between germline ends came to 17 bases. This CDR3 is built from 15 residues. Here the CDR3 reads CASSQNRAGSYGYTF. CDR3 bases read: TGTGCCAGCAGCCAGAACAGGGCAGGGAGCTATGGC. The complete variable domain, with remaining parts taken from reference TRBV5-6 and TRBJ1-2, reads DAGVTQSPTHLIKTRGQQVTLRCSPKSGHDTVSWYQQALGQGPQFIFQYYEEEERQRGNFPDRFSGHQFPNYSSELNVNALLLGDSALYLCASSQNRAGSYGYTFGSGTRLTVV.

As for this clone: The read is 3 residues too short to cover the CDR3 end, so that end is filled in from the germline J gene. This chain joins TRBV7-6 and TRBJ2-7, with TRBD1 identical over 12 bases. The CDR3 runs 15 residues. Looked up from germline, CDR1 is SGHVS and CDR2 is FNYEAQ. J gave up 4 bases and V 5 bases, and 6 bases lay outside the gene matches. CDR3 in amino acids: CASSAGTGGMYEQYF. The DNA read from the CDR3 is TGTGCCAGCAGCGCCGGGACAGGGGGCATGTACGAG.

With regard to this clone: Read data end 3 residues before the CDR3 end; the end is taken from the germline J gene. The chain uses TRBV18 and TRBJ2-7, with D maybe TRBD1 (5 bases). This CDR3 is 13 amino acids long. CDR1 and CDR2 from the germline V gene are KGHSH and LQKENI. V was clipped by 3 bases and J by 2 bases, with 8 bases between them. The sequenced part of the CDR3 DNA is TGTGCCAGCTCACCGCAGGACACCTACGAG. This gives the protein CASSPQDTYE. The full CDR3 sequence reads CASSPQDTYEQYF.

Judged by abundance, this clone is medium-sized. From the germline J gene comes the end of the CDR3, since the read stops 3 residues before it. The chain couples TRBV20-1 to TRBJ1-1; D is uncertain. This CDR3 spans 15 amino acids. Trimming pared 6 bases from V and 0 bases from J, leaving 17 bases between. Germline assignment: CDR1 DFQATT and CDR2 SNEGSKA (reference sequence). This CDR3 reads CSAPQAGIMNTEAFF. The covered CDR3 bases are TGCAGTGCCCCCCAGGCGGGGATAATGAACACTGAA.

This clone was observed a few times. From the germline J gene comes the end of the CDR3, since the read stops 3 residues before it. This chain joins TRBV7-8 and TRBJ2-5, with 8 bases identical to TRBD2. Germline V lookup: CDR1 SGHVS, CDR2 FQNEAQ. J gave up 4 bases and V 5 bases, and 6 bases lay outside the gene matches. The CDR3 spans 14 residues. The sequenced part of the CDR3 DNA is TGTGCCAGCAGCCCGGGACTAGGAGTAGAGACC. Protein sequence: CASSPGLGVET. The CDR3 reads in full as CASSPGLGVETQYF.

Turning to this clone: The missing CDR3 end, 3 residues past where the read stops, is filled in from the germline J gene. This chain joins TRBV19 and TRBJ2-3; D possibly corresponds to TRBD2 (6 bases). Trimming stripped 6 bases from V and 4 bases from J, with 14 bases between. This CDR3 is built from 14 residues. CDR1 LNHDA and CDR2 SQIVND come from the germline V gene (reference sequence). CDR3: CASRTPGGPDTQYF. The part of the CDR3 DNA that was read is TGTGCCAGTAGAACACCAGGAGGGCCAGATACG. Drawing the rest from reference TRBV19 and TRBJ2-3, the complete variable domain is DGGITQSPKYLFRKEGQNVTLSCEQNLNHDAMYWYRQDPGQGLRLIYYSQIVNDFQKGDIAEGYSVSREKKESFPLTVTSAQKNPTAFYLCASRTPGGPDTQYFGPGTRLTVL.

This clone was counted a few times. The observed sequence ends 3 residues before the CDR3 terminus, with the missing tail filled in from the germline J gene. The chain employs TRBV6-2 or TRBV6-3 and TRBJ2-1; TRBD2 matches 10 bases. The germline V gene encodes CDR1 MNHEY and CDR2 SVGEGT. Trimming removed 6 bases from V and 5 bases from J; junction bases left unmatched: 7. The CDR3 has 15 amino acids. CDR3 amino acids: CASSPTSGANNEQFF. The DNA read from the CDR3 is TGTGCCAGCAGCCCAACTAGCGGGGCCAACAATGAG.

This clone was seen many times. The sequenced part of the CDR3 DNA is TGCAGCGTAGGAAGGGGGCCTAGAATCTATGGC. This codes for CSVGRGPRIYG. The whole CDR3 protein reads CSVGRGPRIYGYTF. The genes are TRBV29-1 and TRBJ1-2; TRBD1 matches 7 bases. The read is 3 residues too short to cover the CDR3 end, so that end is filled in from the germline J gene. Germline V gene sequence: CDR1 SQVTM, CDR2 ANQGSEA. The CDR3 consists of 14 residues. V trimming: 6 bases; J trimming: 4 bases; junction bases outside the gene matches: 11.

About this clone itself: The read finishes 3 residues shy of the CDR3 end, and the germline J gene is used to complete it. The rearrangement joins TRBV2 to TRBJ2-1, with TRBD2 matching 10 bases. J lost 7 bases, V lost 6 bases, and 6 bases had no gene match. Per germline, CDR1 SNHLY and CDR2 FYNNEI. The CDR3 spans 14 residues. The CDR3 loop reads CASRTGTSDNEQFF. The covered CDR3 bases are TGTGCCAGCAGGACCGGGACTAGCGATAATGAG.

With respect to this clone: The read falls 3 residues short of the CDR3 end, and the missing part is taken from the germline J gene. The chain recombines TRBV7-9 with TRBJ2-3; a weak D match, TRBD1 (6 bases). The CDR3 runs to 12 residues. The germline V gene encodes CDR1 SEHNR and CDR2 FQNEAQ (reference sequence). The ends were cut back, 4 bases at V and 6 bases at J, with 8 bases in the middle. The CDR3 bases that were read are TGTGCCAGCAGCTGGGACATGGATACG. Residues: CASSWDMDT. The full CDR3 protein reads CASSWDMDTQYF.

As concerns this clone: The read gets to within 3 residues of the CDR3 end, and the germline J gene fills in the rest. J is TRBJ1-1 and V is TRBV7-9; D remains unclear. The CDR3 consists of 13 residues. V was cut by 5 bases and J by 3 bases, with 10 bases left in between. CDR1 is SEHNR, CDR2 FQNEAQ, per germline (reference sequence). CDR3 bases read: TGTGCCAGCAGCCCCACGACTTACACTGAA. It encodes CASSPTTYTE. The full CDR3 is CASSPTTYTEAFF. Combining the CDR3 with reference TRBV7-9 and TRBJ1-1 gives the whole variable domain DTGVSQNPRHKITKRGQNVTFRCDPISEHNRLYWYRQTLGQGPEFLTYFQNEAQLEKSRLLSDRFSAERPKGSFSTLEIQRTEQGDSAMYLCASSPTTYTEAFFGQGTRLTVV.

This clone was observed a handful of times. The read ends 3 residues early relative to the CDR3; the germline J gene fills the gap. This chain links TRBV7-3 with TRBJ2-5, with TRBD1 identical over 9 bases. Germline CDR1 is SGHTA and CDR2 is FQGTGA. Unmatched junction bases numbered 8, after V lost 5 bases and J lost 4 bases. The CDR3 runs 15 residues. Incomplete CDR3 DNA: TGTGCCAGCAGCCCTGGGACAGGGTCGATAGAGACC. This encodes CASSPGTGSIET. The full CDR3 sequence reads CASSPGTGSIETQYF.

There are many counts of this clone. CDR3 amino acids: CAWSVGKLAGAETQYF. Partial CDR3 DNA: TGTGCCTGGAGTGTCGGAAAGTTGGCGGGGGCGGAGACC. The V gene is TRBV30, the J gene TRBJ2-5; weak D call: TRBD2 (7 bases). From the germline J gene comes the end of the CDR3, since the read stops 3 residues before it. Germline V gene sequence: CDR1 GTSNPN, CDR2 SVGIG (reference sequence). This CDR3 contains 16 residues. Trimming took off 0 bases at V and 5 bases at J, with 19 bases between the two ends.

CDR3 DNA, as far as it was read: TGTGCCACCTCCCAGAAGGGAGGGACAGGGGGCTTTAGTGTGCGCGGTGAG. Its protein product is CATSQKGGTGGFSVRGE. Given in full, the CDR3 is CATSQKGGTGGFSVRGEQFF. The chain is built from TRBV18 and TRBJ2-1; the match to TRBD1 covers 12 bases. The read halts 3 residues ahead of the CDR3 end, with the missing end drawn from the germline J gene. CDR1 KGHSH and CDR2 LQKENI come from the germline V gene. J gave up 9 bases and V 10 bases, and 28 bases lay outside the gene matches. This CDR3 region has 20 residues.

With regard to this clone: The CDR3 goes on 3 residues after the read ends, and that part is filled in from the germline J gene. The chain carries TRBV19 and TRBJ2-4, with D maybe TRBD2 (6 bases). Deletions cut 2 bases from V and 3 bases from J, with 14 bases between. This CDR3 is built from 16 residues. Germline V gives CDR1 LNHDA, CDR2 SQIVND (reference sequence). The CDR3 sequence: CASSIRGGDGKNIQYF. The CDR3 DNA, read in part, is TGTGCCAGTAGTATAAGGGGCGGGGATGGCAAAAACATT.

As to this clone: Coverage ceases 3 residues before the CDR3 finishes, and the germline J gene fills in the end. V gene TRBV7-6 combines with J gene TRBJ2-3, with a tentative D call TRBD2 (6 bases). The CDR3 length is 16 residues. Trimming removed 2 bases from V and 2 bases from J, with 14 bases in between. CDR1 is SGHVS and CDR2 is FNYEAQ in the germline V gene. The chain's CDR3 is CASSLRPGLPTDTQYF. Partial CDR3 DNA: TGTGCCAGCAGCTTACGACCGGGACTCCCCACAGATACG.

This clone was detected ten times or more. The observed sequence ends 3 residues before the CDR3 terminus, with the missing tail filled in from the germline J gene. The chain uses TRBV3-1 (or the pseudogene TRBV3-2) and TRBJ2-1; perhaps TRBD2 as D (6 bases). The CDR3 spans 16 residues. CDR1 LGHDT and CDR2 YNNKEL come from the germline V gene (reference sequence). V lost 4 bases and J 8 bases, leaving 21 bases between the germline ends. The CDR3 DNA, read in part, is TGTGCCAGCAGCCCTGTCCCGGCCTTTCCGGGGGATGAG. It specifies CASSPVPAFPGDE. The CDR3 in its entirety is CASSPVPAFPGDEQFF.